The 8 T cell receptor beta chains in this list originate from one sample, sequenced in a study of radiotherapy plus CTLA-4 blockade in lung cancer. Only in-frame clones appear in the TCRdb table, and some are missing; sequencing was by immunoSEQ multiplex PCR. The sample lists approximately 90,000 clones, 83% seen once, with around 0.8% in the top ten. The sequences come from peripheral blood, collected from a patient treated with radiotherapy plus ipilimumab. All receptors derive from a human donor with non-small cell lung cancer who had stable disease on radiotherapy plus ipilimumab.

V and J are TRBV10-1 and TRBJ2-7, with D possibly being TRBD1 or TRBD2 (5 bases each). V was cut by 3 bases and J by 3 bases, with 18 bases left in between. The germline CDR1 and CDR2 sequences are WNHNN and SYGVQD (reference sequence). The CDR3 sequence is 16 residues long. The CDR3 protein is CASSDLRSRGIYEQYF. In nucleotides, the CDR3 is TGCGCCAGCAGTGACCTGCGGTCGAGGGGTATCTACGAGCAGTACTTC.

This clone has only one observation. V gene TRBV7-8 combines with J gene TRBJ1-5; D perhaps matches TRBD1 (5 bases). Germline V gives CDR1 SGHVS, CDR2 FQNEAQ. This CDR3 has 14 residues. V gave up 2 bases and J gave up 4 bases, with 9 bases separating them. This CDR3 is CASSLTRANQPQHF. The CDR3, as DNA: TGTGCCAGCAGCTTAACCAGGGCTAATCAGCCCCAGCATTTT.

The V call is TRBV30, the J call TRBJ1-1; D remains ambiguous. Germline CDR1 is GTSNPN and CDR2 is SVGIG (reference sequence). Trimming stripped 7 bases from V and 4 bases from J, with 16 bases between. The CDR3 contains 13 residues. CDR3 loop: CASAAGLGTEAFF. For the CDR3, the DNA is TGTGCCTCGGCGGCAGGACTTGGCACTGAAGCTTTCTTT.

V is TRBV6-1 and J is TRBJ2-7; the D is unclear. V lost 3 bases, J lost 3 bases, and 3 bases lay in between. Germline loops: CDR1 MNHNS, CDR2 SASEGT. The CDR3 sequence is 11 residues long. The CDR3 bases are TGTGCCAGCAGTGAGATCTACGAGCAGTACTTC. Amino acids: CASSEIYEQYF.

The chain uses TRBV9 and TRBJ2-2; maybe TRBD2 (5 bases). CDR3 length equals 15 residues. Germline V gene sequence: CDR1 SGDLS, CDR2 YYNGEE. With 0 bases removed from V and 4 bases from J, the gap between germline ends came to 10 bases. The CDR3 sequence is CASSVGNRGTGELFF. The DNA of the CDR3 is TGTGCCAGCAGCGTAGGAAATCGGGGCACCGGGGAGCTGTTTTTT.

The chain is built from TRBV6-5 and TRBJ2-5, with 9 nucleotides matching TRBD2. The junction had 1 base not matched to a gene; V was cut back by 0 bases and J by 2 bases. Germline loops: CDR1 MNHEY, CDR2 SVGAGI. The CDR3 is 15 amino acids. CDR3 sequence (DNA): TGTGCCAGCAGTTACTCGAGCGGGAGGCAAGAGACCCAGTACTTC. It codes for CASSYSSGRQETQYF.

The chain combines TRBV19 with TRBJ2-4; D may be TRBD2 (7 bases). CDR3 length equals 18 residues. Per germline, CDR1 LNHDA and CDR2 SQIVND (reference sequence). The V and J ends lost 2 bases and 3 bases respectively, with 20 bases between them. The CDR3 region is CASSIRQGRVEVKNIQYF. The DNA for the CDR3 is TGTGCCAGTAGTATACGGCAGGGGAGGGTGGAAGTCAAAAACATTCAGTACTTC.

The chain employs TRBV2 and TRBJ2-6, with D perhaps matching TRBD1 or TRBD2 (5 bases each). This CDR3 has 15 amino acids. The V gene's germline CDR1 is SNHLY and CDR2 FYNNEI. V was cut by 3 bases and J by 2 bases, with 8 bases left in between. DNA for the CDR3: TGTGCCAGCAGTGACTGGGACGCTGGGGCCAACGTCCTGACTTTC. It specifies CASSDWDAGANVLTF.